This TCR beta chain was found in a study of post-analysis software for immune sequencing data. Across the study: Secondary progressive, relapsing-remitting and progressive-relapsing multiple sclerosis were among the included disease courses. Study-wide results and caveats: Under the F measure, samples that were prepared in one batch clustered strongly together. Compared against controls, patients with multiple sclerosis displayed significantly lower normalized Chao1 diversity. Among five TRBV segments more frequent in patients than controls were TRBV5-6, TRBV5-1 and TRBV20-1.

This CDR3 has 14 amino acids. Germline assignment: CDR1 MNHEY and CDR2 SMNVEV (reference sequence). V lost 4 bases to trimming and J lost 5 bases; unmatched junction nucleotides: 4. As for this clonotype: What it recognizes is unknown.

Unique molecular identifiers had been added to the TCR beta cDNA libraries. The authors obtained 540,000 or so cDNA molecules from around 0.96 to 9.9 million T cells. MiXCR, applied by TCRdb to the PCR reads, yields one record per CDR3 protein. The table includes 600,000 to 700,000 distinct CDR3 sequences, 55% to 60% detected once. This sequence joins TRBV27 and TRBJ2-1; 8 nucleotides match TRBD2. The material sequenced was blood. This TCR was recovered from a girl aged 2 to 9 with multiple sclerosis. CDR3 coding DNA: TGTGCCAGCAGTTGGGCGGGAGGAAACAATGAGCAGTTCTTC. Its translation is CASSWAGGNNEQFF.